These 15 T cell receptor beta chains were all obtained from the same sample, sequenced in a study of radiation and T cells in renal cell carcinoma. Time point meaning: blood 4 weeks post-SBRT, at nephrectomy. Treatment meaning: 15 Gy SBRT to primary tumor, nephrectomy 4 weeks later. Generated by immunoSEQ multiplex PCR, the TCRdb table keeps only in-frame clones and is missing some. The data show some 46,000 clones, about 84% seen once. The source was blood, collected from a patient whose treatment included radiotherapy and nephrectomy. These receptors were collected from a woman aged 70-85 years with renal cell carcinoma.

Only a few counts were recorded for this clone. The chain employs TRBV6-6 and TRBJ1-5; D gene unclear. The germline V gene has CDR1 MNHNY and CDR2 SVGAGI (reference sequence). V gave up 2 bases and J gave up 7 bases, with 6 bases separating them. This CDR3 is 12 amino acids long. Here the CDR3 reads CASSYPSQPQHF. CDR3 in DNA: TGTGCCAGCAGTTACCCATCACAGCCCCAGCATTTT.

V usage is TRBV9 and J usage is TRBJ2-3, with TRBD2 identical over 8 bases. After removal of 0 bases from V and 5 bases from J, the junction contained 5 bases not matched to a gene. Germline V gene data show CDR1 as SGDLS and CDR2 as YYNGEE. The CDR3 length is 15 residues. DNA of the CDR3: TGTGCCAGCAGCGTAGCGGGGGGGCGGAGAGATACGCAGTATTTT. Its translation: CASSVAGGRRDTQYF.

Only one count was recorded for this clone. The V call is TRBV6-1, the J call TRBJ1-4, with 8 bases aligning to TRBD1. Germline V gene data show CDR1 as MNHNS and CDR2 as SASEGT. The CDR3 loop spans 14 amino acids. The V gene end was trimmed by 5 bases and the J gene end by 8 bases; junction bases not matched to a gene: 7. CDR3 region: CASSNRGMNEKLFF. The CDR3 DNA reads TGTGCCAGCAGTAACAGGGGGATGAACGAAAAACTGTTTTTT.

This chain joins TRBV7-8 and TRBJ1-2; tentative D call: TRBD1 (6 bases). V gave up 6 bases and J gave up 3 bases, with 11 bases separating them. The CDR3 covers 13 residues. CDR1 SGHVS and CDR2 FQNEAQ come from the germline V gene. The CDR3 loop reads CASSSRTDYGYTF. The CDR3 nucleotides are TGTGCCAGCAGTAGCCGGACAGACTATGGCTACACCTTC.

The rearrangement uses TRBV12-1 and TRBJ2-7; the D call TRBD2 from the table was never checked on the DNA. TRBV12-1 is given as a pseudogene. This CDR3 has 17 residues. The CDR3 DNA follows: TGTGCCAGCAACCATGCCCCGGGACTAGCGGAGGCCTACGAGCAGTACTTC. This translates into CASNHAPGLAEAYEQYF.

The rearrangement uses TRBV6-5 and TRBJ2-7; 7 bases match TRBD1. The ends lost 6 bases at V and 3 bases at J; junction bases unmatched: 5. Germline-derived CDR1 and CDR2 are MNHEY and SVGAGI. The CDR3 has 13 residues. CDR3 loop: CASSPGTVYEQYF. Written as DNA, the CDR3 is TGTGCCAGCAGCCCCGGGACAGTCTACGAGCAGTACTTC.

The chain employs TRBV5-5 and TRBJ2-1, with TRBD2 matching 8 bases. The CDR3 length is 16 residues. The V gene end was trimmed by 4 bases and the J gene end by 5 bases; junction bases not matched to a gene: 11. Germline CDR1 reads SGHKS; CDR2 reads YYEKEE (reference sequence). This CDR3 is CASSPPPGLGNNEQFF. CDR3 DNA: TGTGCCAGCAGCCCCCCTCCGGGACTAGGAAACAATGAGCAGTTCTTC.

This chain uses TRBV5-6 with TRBJ2-5; D remains ambiguous. Trimming removed 4 bases from V and 5 bases from J, with 6 bases in between. This CDR3 comprises 11 residues. Germline V CDR1 and CDR2: SGHDT, YYEEEE. CDR3 region: CASSRAETQYF. The CDR3 nucleotides are TGTGCCAGCAGCAGGGCCGAGACCCAGTACTTC.

The V call is TRBV29-1, the J call TRBJ2-7; D might be TRBD2 (5 bases). Per the germline V gene, CDR1 is SQVTM and CDR2 is ANQGSEA. The CDR3 is 12 amino acids. Trimming removed 5 bases from V and 0 bases from J, with 8 bases in between. CDR3 sequence reads: CSVLGSSYEQYF. In DNA, the CDR3 is TGCAGCGTTCTGGGGAGCTCCTACGAGCAGTACTTC.

The chain recombines TRBV11-2 with TRBJ1-1; D might be TRBD1 (6 bases). The length of the CDR3 is 15 residues. V was pared by 2 bases and J by 4 bases, with 14 bases between. The germline gives CDR1 SGHAT, CDR2 FQNNGV. CDR3 nucleotide sequence: TGTGCCAGCAGCTTAAGTACAGGGATGGGCACTGAAGCTTTCTTT. Translating gives CASSLSTGMGTEAFF.

The chain carries TRBV4-1 and TRBJ2-3; no clear D gene. The CDR3 runs 13 residues. CDR1 MGHRA and CDR2 YSYEKL come from the germline V gene. V lost 1 base, J lost 12 bases, and 14 bases lay in between. The CDR3 sequence is CASSQVPRFEQYF. The CDR3, as DNA: TGCGCCAGCAGCCAAGTACCCAGATTTGAACAGTATTTT.

CDR3 loop: CASMEDVNRGNEQFF. The CDR3 DNA reads as TGTGCCAGCATGGAGGATGTCAATCGGGGCAATGAGCAGTTCTTC. The V gene is TRBV5-4, the J gene TRBJ2-1, with D possibly being TRBD2 (5 bases). The CDR3 contains 15 residues. Germline values: CDR1 SGHNT, CDR2 YYREEE (reference sequence). V was cut by 6 bases and J by 6 bases, with 19 bases left in between.

About this clone itself: Additional DNA sequences in this sample encode the identical CDR3. The genes are TRBV5-1 and TRBJ2-1; the D gene is possibly TRBD2 (5 bases). Deletions cut 0 bases from V and 0 bases from J, with 10 bases between. CDR1 and CDR2 (germline): SGHRS, YFSETQ. The length of the CDR3 is 16 residues. In DNA, the CDR3 is TGCGCCAGCAGCTTGGCGGGATTGAGCTCCTACAATGAGCAGTTCTTC. Translating gives CASSLAGLSSYNEQFF.

The gene calls are TRBV5-1 and TRBJ2-1; maybe TRBD2 (6 bases). V was shortened by 2 bases and J by 8 bases, with 20 bases between the two germline ends. CDR3 length equals 16 residues. Germline V lookup: CDR1 SGHRS, CDR2 YFSETQ. Here the CDR3 DNA reads TGCGCCAGCAGCTTCCGCCGGGATCCCGGAGGGGATGAGCAGTTCTTC. This sequence encodes CASSFRRDPGGDEQFF.

The rearrangement links TRBV6-8 to TRBJ2-5, with a weak D call TRBD2 (7 bases). The CDR3 covers 15 residues. The germline gives CDR1 MNHGY, CDR2 SAAAGT. V was trimmed by 8 bases and J by 9 bases, leaving 25 bases between them. CDR3: CASYSRGGRGGAQYF. The DNA for the CDR3 is TGTGCCAGCTACTCGAGAGGAGGCCGAGGGGGGGCCCAGTACTTC.